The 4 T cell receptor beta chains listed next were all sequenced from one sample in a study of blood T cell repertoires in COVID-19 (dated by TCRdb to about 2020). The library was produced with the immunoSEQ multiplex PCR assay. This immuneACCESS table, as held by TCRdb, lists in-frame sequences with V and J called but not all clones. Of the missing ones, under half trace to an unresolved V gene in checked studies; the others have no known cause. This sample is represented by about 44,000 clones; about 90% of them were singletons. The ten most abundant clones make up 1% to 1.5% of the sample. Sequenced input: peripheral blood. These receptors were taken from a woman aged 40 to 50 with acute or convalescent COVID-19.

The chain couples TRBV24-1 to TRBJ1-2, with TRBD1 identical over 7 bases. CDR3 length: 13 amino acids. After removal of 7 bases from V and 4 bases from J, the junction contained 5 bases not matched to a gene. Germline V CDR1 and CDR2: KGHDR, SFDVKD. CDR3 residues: CATSRDRTYGYTF. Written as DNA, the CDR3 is TGTGCCACCAGCCGGGACAGAACCTATGGCTACACCTTC.

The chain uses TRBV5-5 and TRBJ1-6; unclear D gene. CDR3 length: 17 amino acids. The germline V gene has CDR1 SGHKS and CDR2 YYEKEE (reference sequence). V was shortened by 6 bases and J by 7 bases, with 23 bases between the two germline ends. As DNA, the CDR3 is TGTGCCAGCACCTTTAGGCGGGAAGGAAGCCCCAATTCACCCCTCCACTTT. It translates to CASTFRREGSPNSPLHF. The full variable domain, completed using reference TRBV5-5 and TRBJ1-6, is DAGVTQSPTHLIKTRGQQVTLRCSPISGHKSVSWYQQVLGQGPQFIFQYYEKEERGRGNFPDRFSARQFPNYSSELNVNALLLGDSALYLCASTFRREGSPNSPLHFGNGTRLTVT.

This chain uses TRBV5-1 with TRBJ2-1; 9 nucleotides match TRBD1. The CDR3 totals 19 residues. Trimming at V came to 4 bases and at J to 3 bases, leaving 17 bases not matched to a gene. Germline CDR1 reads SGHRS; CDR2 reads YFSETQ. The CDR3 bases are TGCGCCAGCAGCAAAGGGACAGGGAGTAGGGAAGGTATCTACAATGAGCAGTTCTTC. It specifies CASSKGTGSREGIYNEQFF.

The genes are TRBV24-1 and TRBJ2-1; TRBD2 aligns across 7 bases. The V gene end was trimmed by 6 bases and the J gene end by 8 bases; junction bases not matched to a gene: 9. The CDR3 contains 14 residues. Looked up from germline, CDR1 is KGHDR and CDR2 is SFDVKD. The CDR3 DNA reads TGTGCCACCAGTCCCGGGGGGTCTTTCTATGAGCAGTTCTTC. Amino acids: CATSPGGSFYEQFF.